This T cell receptor (beta chain) was identified during a study of early T cells in non-severe SARS-CoV-2 infection (dated by TCRdb to the early 2020s). Looking at the study overall: TCR sequencing used bulk RNA from unsorted whole blood, so alpha and beta chains could not be paired. General conclusions and limits of the study: VDJdb matching was skewed toward anti-spike CD8 responses and likely underestimated virus-specific expansions, missing private and CD4 specificities.

Concerning this clonotype itself: This clone's antigen is unknown. No qualities accompany the bases; no much larger clone lies one base away.

Libraries were prepared through 5' RACE. Sequenced on a NextSeq 500. The TCR library protocol attached unique molecular identifiers to individual cDNA molecules to correct for sequencing error and PCR bias. TCR alpha and beta chains were both sequenced, and the abundances of alpha and beta sequences in each sample were closely correlated with each other. The original pipeline was this. Decombinator V4 was used to perform V gene, J gene and CDR3 annotation of TCR sequences. Expanded TCRs were defined as changing significantly between any two time points under a Poisson model with p below 0.0001. Abundances of TCRs were expressed as counts per million after normalisation to the total number of TCRs sequenced in each sample. TRAV1-2 paired with TRAJ12, TRAJ20 or TRAJ33 defined MAIT TCRs, while TRAV10 paired with TRAJ18 defined iNKT TCRs. VDJdb, accessed on 1 November 2021, was searched for TCRs annotated for CMV, EBV and SARS-CoV-2, and TCRs annotated for more than one antigen were excluded. Through fastp at Q25 and MiXCR, TCRdb rebuilt clones from the public reads, retaining in-frame beta chains. Every distinct CDR3 protein forms one entry, paired with its most common genes and DNA. It is TCRdb's table, rather than the study itself, that gives the V and J calls and clone size. A total of about 69,000 distinct CDR3 sequences appear in this sample, roughly 9.4% of them only once. The ten largest account for 5.5% to 7% of the sample.

A case-control design nested within a healthcare worker cohort in London, UK, was used, with weekly nasopharyngeal swab PCR tests and blood sampling performed. Between 23 and 31 March 2020, the week of the UK lockdown, healthcare workers were enrolled and then followed up weekly for as long as 16 weeks. At the junction V is shortened by 1 base and J by 3 bases, with 8 bases in between. The germline V gene supplies CDR1 SGHDT and CDR2 YYEEEE. The CDR3 runs 13 amino acids, cysteine and phenylalanine included. The entry retains the CDR3 DNA only, 39 bases that are in frame from base 1. This clonotype was obtained from an adult who was a healthcare worker with PCR-confirmed SARS-CoV-2 infection or an uninfected control (not recorded which). The chain is assembled from TRBV5-6 and TRBJ2-7, and TRBD1 may be the D gene, going by 5 matching bases. The specimen was whole blood. The CDR3 reads CASSLIDSYEQYF. The bases read TGTGCCAGCAGCTTGATCGACAGCTACGAGCAGTACTTC. Here the CDR3 is joined to the reference TRBV5-6 and TRBJ2-7 genes, and the full variable domain is: DAGVTQSPTHLIKTRGQQVTLRCSPKSGHDTVSWYQQALGQGPQFIFQYYEEEERQRGNFPDRFSGHQFPNYSSELNVNALLLGDSALYLCASSLIDSYEQYFGPGTRLTVT.